Below, 30 T cell receptor beta chains from the same sample are listed, as sequenced in a study of immune cell composition in non-small cell lung cancer. The normal lung sample lay at least 3 cm, and maximally far, from the tumour. Clones were sequenced by immunoSEQ multiplex PCR, and TCRdb holds only the in-frame ones, with some missing. The sample comprises about 6,600 clones, roughly four fifths of which are singletons, and 6% to 7% rests with the top ten. The sequencing sample was made of non-adjacent lung tissue. The receptors originated from a human donor with non-small cell lung cancer.

This clone is termed medium-sized (0.01 to 0.1%). V gene TRBV27 combines with J gene TRBJ2-2, with 8 bases lining up with TRBD1. The V gene end was trimmed by 10 bases and the J gene end by 7 bases; junction bases not matched to a gene: 11. CDR3 length: 14 residues. The germline gives CDR1 MNHEY, CDR2 SMNVEV (reference sequence). The CDR3 here is CATTIGQGGGELFF. The DNA for the CDR3 is TGTGCCACCACTATCGGACAGGGCGGCGGGGAGCTGTTTTTT.

The rearrangement links TRBV19 to TRBJ1-2; 8 nucleotides line up with TRBD1. This CDR3 spans 12 amino acids. The trim removed 5 bases at V and 8 bases at J, leaving 4 bases unmatched. Germline loops: CDR1 LNHDA, CDR2 SQIVND (reference sequence). Written as DNA, the CDR3 is TGTGCCAGTAGTTTGGACAGGGACGGCTACACCTTC. Protein sequence: CASSLDRDGYTF.

The chain uses TRBV19 and TRBJ1-2, with a possible D match to TRBD1 (5 bases). V lost 6 bases and J lost 4, with 21 bases in between. Germline values: CDR1 LNHDA, CDR2 SQIVND (reference sequence). The CDR3 length is 16 residues. CDR3: CASRSTQGVSLYGYTF. In nucleotides, the CDR3 is TGTGCCAGTAGAAGTACCCAAGGGGTTTCCCTCTATGGCTACACCTTC.

The chain uses TRBV5-6 and TRBJ2-5; 9 bases match TRBD2. CDR1 is SGHDT, CDR2 YYEEEE, per germline. V lost 3 bases to trimming and J lost 4 bases; unmatched junction nucleotides: 7. The CDR3 runs to 15 residues. The CDR3 DNA follows: TGTGCCAGCAGCTCGCTAGCGGGGCCTGCAGAGACCCAGTACTTC. It yields the protein CASSSLAGPAETQYF. Supplemented by reference TRBV5-6 and TRBJ2-5, the full variable domain reads DAGVTQSPTHLIKTRGQQVTLRCSPKSGHDTVSWYQQALGQGPQFIFQYYEEEERQRGNFPDRFSGHQFPNYSSELNVNALLLGDSALYLCASSSLAGPAETQYFGPGTRLLVL.

The chain links TRBV6-5 to TRBJ2-1; D is perhaps TRBD1 (5 bases). V lost 10 bases and J lost 4, with 20 bases in between. The CDR3 has 15 amino acids. Germline-derived CDR1 and CDR2 are MNHEY and SVGAGI. The CDR3 DNA reads as TGTGCCACTCGCCGATTCCCAGGGCCTTACAATGAGCAGTTCTTC. Its translation: CATRRFPGPYNEQFF.

This chain connects TRBV7-3 to TRBJ1-1; 8 nucleotides agree with TRBD1. Germline CDR1 and CDR2: SGHTA and FQGTGA. The trim removed 1 base at V and 3 bases at J, leaving 4 bases unmatched. The CDR3 sequence is 15 residues long. In DNA form, the CDR3 reads TGTGCCAGCAGCTTAAATCAGGGGGCTCACACTGAAGCTTTCTTT. Translated, it gives CASSLNQGAHTEAFF.

This sequence joins TRBV30 and TRBJ2-5; the D gene is possibly TRBD2 (5 bases). In germline, CDR1 is GTSNPN, CDR2 SVGIG (reference sequence). This CDR3 has 13 residues. Trimming shortened V by 2 bases and J by 4 bases, and 11 bases separated the two germline ends. The CDR3 sequence is CAWSRRTRETQYF. The CDR3 DNA sequence: TGTGCCTGGAGTAGAAGGACTCGAGAGACCCAGTACTTC.

V usage is TRBV7-8 and J usage is TRBJ1-5; 9 bases map to TRBD1. Per the germline V gene, CDR1 is SGHVS and CDR2 is FQNEAQ. Losses at the gene ends were 2 bases for V and 2 bases for J; bases not matched to a gene: 7. This CDR3 is 17 amino acids long. The CDR3 DNA reads TGTGCCAGCAGCTTAAGGGACAGGGTCGGCGGCAATCAGCCCCAGCATTTT. Protein product: CASSLRDRVGGNQPQHF.

This clone was seen a single time. The rearrangement uses TRBV7-2 and TRBJ2-5; 12 bases agree with TRBD2. V was pared by 5 bases and J by 4 bases, with 8 bases of the junction left unmatched. The V gene's germline CDR1 is SGHTA and CDR2 FQGNSA. This CDR3 spans 16 amino acids. CDR3 bases: TGTGCCAGCAGCCCCCGACTAGCGGGGGTGGGAGAGACCCAGTACTTC. Translated: CASSPRLAGVGETQYF.

Written as DNA, the CDR3 is TGTGCCAGCAGCTTTAGTTCCCCGAGCTCTGGAAACACCATATATTTT. Amino acids: CASSFSSPSSGNTIYF. The J gene is TRBJ1-3, the V gene TRBV11-2; D is unclear. Germline CDR1 is SGHAT and CDR2 is FQNNGV. The CDR3 runs 16 residues. Trimming shortened V by 3 bases and J by 0 bases, and 12 bases separated the two germline ends.

V is TRBV18 and J is TRBJ2-1; possible D gene TRBD1, 6 bases. CDR3 length: 18 amino acids. V was shortened by 2 bases and J by 0 bases, with 17 bases between the two germline ends. Germline CDR1 and CDR2: KGHSH and LQKENI. The CDR3 DNA reads as TGTGCCAGCTCACCAACAGGGACCGCTACAGGCTCCTACAATGAGCAGTTCTTC. This codes for CASSPTGTATGSYNEQFF.

V usage is TRBV5-1 and J usage is TRBJ1-2; possibly TRBD1 for D (6 bases). This CDR3 is 14 amino acids long. V lost 0 bases to trimming and J lost 7 bases, with 13 bases between them. Germline-derived CDR1 and CDR2 are SGHRS and YFSETQ. The CDR3 loop reads CASSLEGTYGGYTF. DNA of the CDR3: TGCGCCAGCAGCTTGGAGGGGACATATGGTGGCTACACCTTC.

The chain is built from TRBV28 and TRBJ2-5; a weak D match, TRBD1 (6 bases). V dropped 3 bases and J dropped 5 bases, with 13 bases sitting between them. The CDR3 is made up of 14 amino acids. Germline CDR1 reads MDHEN; CDR2 reads SYDVKM. The CDR3 coding sequence is TGTGCCAGCAGTTTCCACAGGGTGGGGGAGACCCAGTACTTC. It is translated as CASSFHRVGETQYF.

The chain carries TRBV5-1 and TRBJ2-3; 13 nucleotides agree with TRBD2. The J segment lost 3 bases and the V segment lost 3 bases, leaving 7 bases of the junction unmatched. CDR3 size: 17 residues. Germline V gene sequence: CDR1 SGHRS, CDR2 YFSETQ. CDR3 bases: TGCGCCAGCAGCTCTGGACTAGCGGGAGTGGAAACAGATACGCAGTATTTT. Encoded protein: CASSSGLAGVETDTQYF.

This sequence joins TRBV5-4 and TRBJ1-6; no reliable D call. The CDR3 covers 15 residues. V was clipped by 0 bases and J by 7 bases, with 11 bases between them. In germline, CDR1 is SGHNT, CDR2 YYREEE (reference sequence). CDR3 DNA sequence: TGTGCCAGCAGCTTGGATACGACGAGGAATTCACCCCTCCACTTT. Its protein product is CASSLDTTRNSPLHF.

The chain couples TRBV11-3 to TRBJ2-1, with D unresolved. The CDR3 is 13 amino acids. The ends were cut back, 0 bases at V and 6 bases at J, with 6 bases in the middle. CDR1 and CDR2 from the germline V gene are SGHNT and YENEEA. This CDR3 reads CASSLERLNEQFF. The CDR3 DNA is TGTGCCAGCAGCTTAGAGCGGCTCAATGAGCAGTTCTTC. Supplemented by reference TRBV11-3 and TRBJ2-1, the full variable domain reads EAGVVQSPRYKIIEKKQPVAFWCNPISGHNTLYWYLQNLGQGPELLIRYENEEAVDDSQLPKDRFSAERLKGVDSTLKIQPAELGDSAVYLCASSLERLNEQFFGPGTRLTVL.

The rearrangement links TRBV11-2 to TRBJ2-7, with 9 bases identical to TRBD2. Germline V CDR1 and CDR2: SGHAT, FQNNGV. The CDR3 is 16 residues long. The ends lost 5 bases at V and 4 bases at J; junction bases unmatched: 12. The CDR3 DNA sequence: TGTGCCAGCAGCCCGCAATCCGCGGGACTAGCATACGAGCAGTACTTC. As protein: CASSPQSAGLAYEQYF.

The rearrangement joins TRBV19 to TRBJ2-7, with 7 bases aligning to TRBD2. Germline V gene sequence: CDR1 LNHDA, CDR2 SQIVND (reference sequence). There are 17 residues in the CDR3. The ends lost 3 bases at V and 0 bases at J; junction bases unmatched: 11. The CDR3: CASSIGGAGLYSYEQYF. CDR3 in DNA: TGTGCCAGTAGTATCGGTGGAGCGGGGCTGTACTCCTACGAGCAGTACTTC. The entire variable domain, with the rest obtained from reference TRBV19 and TRBJ2-7, is as follows: DGGITQSPKYLFRKEGQNVTLSCEQNLNHDAMYWYRQDPGQGLRLIYYSQIVNDFQKGDIAEGYSVSREKKESFPLTVTSAQKNPTAFYLCASSIGGAGLYSYEQYFGPGTRLTVT.

This chain connects TRBV5-1 to TRBJ2-2; no firm D call. The CDR3 length is 13 residues. Germline CDR1 SGHRS, CDR2 YFSETQ. V gave up 4 bases and J gave up 5 bases, with 9 bases separating them. Here the CDR3 reads CASSITVTGELFF. CDR3 nucleotides: TGCGCCAGCAGCATAACAGTGACCGGGGAGCTGTTTTTT.

The rearrangement uses TRBV5-1 and TRBJ1-6; 10 positions agree with TRBD1. From germline, CDR1 is SGHRS and CDR2 YFSETQ. CDR3 length equals 17 residues. Unmatched junction bases numbered 8, after V lost 0 bases and J lost 8 bases. CDR3 residues: CASSLAPSGTGDSPLHF. The CDR3 nucleotides read TGCGCCAGCAGCTTGGCCCCCTCCGGGACAGGGGATTCACCCCTCCACTTT.

J is TRBJ1-2 and V is TRBV11-2; 7 positions match TRBD1. J lost 5 bases, V lost 0 bases, and 6 bases had no gene match. CDR1 is SGHAT, CDR2 FQNNGV, per germline. This CDR3 is built from 15 residues. CDR3: CASSLDRGGRYGYTF. CDR3 sequence (DNA): TGTGCCAGCAGCTTAGATCGAGGGGGCCGGTATGGCTACACCTTC. The variable domain in full, completed from reference TRBV11-2 and TRBJ1-2, reads EAGVAQSPRYKIIEKRQSVAFWCNPISGHATLYWYQQILGQGPKLLIQFQNNGVVDDSQLPKDRFSAERLKGVDSTLKIQPAKLEDSAVYLCASSLDRGGRYGYTFGSGTRLTVV.

The chain couples TRBV28 to TRBJ1-3; possible D gene TRBD1, 5 bases. V shed 1 base and J shed 0 bases, with 13 bases lying between them. The CDR3 has 17 amino acids. The germline V gene encodes CDR1 MDHEN and CDR2 SYDVKM. The CDR3 region has the DNA TGTGCCAGCAGTTTATCCCAGGGCCACAGCTCTGGAAACACCATATATTTT. Translated, it gives CASSLSQGHSSGNTIYF.

V usage is TRBV6-6 and J usage is TRBJ2-1, with D maybe TRBD2 (6 bases). The V gene's germline CDR1 is MNHNY and CDR2 SVGAGI (reference sequence). This CDR3 comprises 14 residues. V lost 9 bases to trimming and J lost 0 bases, with 12 bases between them. For the CDR3, the DNA is TGTGCCAGTGGAGGGGCTAGCTCCTACAATGAGCAGTTCTTC. It encodes CASGGASSYNEQFF.

V and J are TRBV2 and TRBJ2-5; 9 bases fit TRBD2. Looked up from germline, CDR1 is SNHLY and CDR2 is FYNNEI. This CDR3 has 15 residues. J lost 4 bases, V lost 1 base, and 4 bases had no gene match. As DNA, the CDR3 is TGTGCCAGCAGTGAAGGGAGACTAGCGGCAGAGACCCAGTACTTC. It specifies CASSEGRLAAETQYF.

This chain connects TRBV5-1 to TRBJ1-2, with 12 bases matching TRBD1. V shed 0 bases, J shed 5 bases, and the junction held 2 bases outside the gene matches. The CDR3 extends over 15 amino acids. CDR1 and CDR2 from the germline V gene are SGHRS and YFSETQ. CDR3 residues: CASSLAGQGAYGYTF. The CDR3 DNA is TGCGCCAGCAGCTTGGCGGGACAGGGGGCTTATGGCTACACCTTC.

The genes are TRBV15 and TRBJ2-3; 11 bases agree with TRBD2. With 5 bases clipped from V and 6 bases from J, the junction kept 13 bases outside the gene matches. Germline CDR1 and CDR2: LNHNV and YYDKDF (reference sequence). There are 17 residues in the CDR3. The CDR3 region has the DNA TGTGCCACCAGCGGAAGAAAGCTAGCGGGAGGTTTGGATACGCAGTATTTT. Amino acid sequence: CATSGRKLAGGLDTQYF.

V usage is TRBV25-1 and J usage is TRBJ2-3, with D unresolved. With 4 bases removed from V and 0 bases from J, the gap between germline ends came to 8 bases. This CDR3 has 14 residues. The germline V gene has CDR1 MGHDK and CDR2 SYGVNS. CDR3 in DNA: TGTGCCAGCAGTGGAGCGCATAGCACAGATACGCAGTATTTT. Protein: CASSGAHSTDTQYF.

By share, this clone counts as large. Other DNA sequences from this sample encode an identical CDR3 as well. This chain uses TRBV9 with TRBJ2-5; 8 nucleotides line up with TRBD2. The germline gives CDR1 SGDLS, CDR2 YYNGEE. Germline trimming cut 0 bases from V and 1 base from J; bases unmatched to any gene: 2. The CDR3 consists of 15 residues. In DNA form, the CDR3 reads TGTGCCAGCAGCGTAGACGGGGGGGGCCAAGAGACCCAGTACTTC. Protein sequence: CASSVDGGGQETQYF.

The sample holds one count of this clone. This sequence joins TRBV15 and TRBJ2-7, with D perhaps matching TRBD2 (6 bases). V was trimmed by 0 bases and J by 0 bases, leaving 15 bases between them. This CDR3 region has 17 residues. Looked up from germline, CDR1 is LNHNV and CDR2 is YYDKDF (reference sequence). As DNA, the CDR3 is TGTGCCACCAGCAGAGATGGGGGGAGCGGAAGCTCCTACGAGCAGTACTTC. It is translated as CATSRDGGSGSSYEQYF.

This chain uses TRBV30 with TRBJ1-2, with 9 bases aligning to TRBD1. This CDR3 region has 16 residues. Germline CDR1 is GTSNPN and CDR2 is SVGIG (reference sequence). V gave up 0 bases and J gave up 2 bases; unmatched junction bases: 7. CDR3 sequence (DNA): TGTGCCTGGAGTGTTGGACAGGGGAGGGTGAACTATGGCTACACCTTC. Its protein product is CAWSVGQGRVNYGYTF.